The T cell receptor beta chain under discussion was sequenced for a study of shared clonotypes between healthy human individuals (TCRdb year 2020). For the study in its entirety: The cohort included three men and two women between 18 and 49 years of age. For each donor, three plates each were used for CD4 naive and CD4 memory, two plates were used for CD8 naive, and one plate was used for CD8 memory. To estimate repertoire size and how much clonotypes are shared between individuals, the study performed deep sequencing of blood TCR repertoires from five healthy adults. To increase sequencing depth and limit assay-specific biases, different laboratories used diverse techniques to prepare libraries and sequence TCR repertoires. Per donor, leukapheresis produced somewhere between about 0.85 and 9.5 billion PBMCs. The research as a whole found: The small number of donors limited the genetic and exposure-history diversity represented. Incomplete sequencing was indicated by rarefaction of sorted-subset datasets, despite the large sequencing depth. Pairwise subsampling led to the expectation that sequencing depth would affect the degree of clonotype sharing among donors. When several donors were compared, the shared fraction of clonotypes was 5% to 6.5% for naive CD4, over 3% for naive CD8, about 2.4% for memory CD4, and under 0.5% for memory CD8. Sampling was restricted to blood, and TCR repertoires in tissues likely differ from the TCR repertoires found in blood. Estimated clonotype richness was generally larger for naive than for memory subsets. Higher generation probabilities were observed for clonotypes shared by all four sorted-subset donors than for non-shared clonotypes.

According to the germline V gene, CDR1 reads LGHNA and CDR2 reads YNFKEQ. The V end loses 4 bases and the J end loses 7 bases, and a stretch of 13 bases separates them. Including the terminal cysteine and phenylalanine, the CDR3 comprises 13 residues. Left in the record is the CDR3 DNA by itself, 39 bases read in frame from the first base. Remarks on this clone: Its recognized antigen is unknown. With only one base between it and a far larger clone, this is likely a read error.

TCR CDR3 regions were amplified from genomic DNA by multiplex PCR using the deep immunoSEQ assay. Genomic DNA extracted from each cell subset was distributed evenly over all wells of several immunoSEQ 96-well plates, and each plate served as one replicate. For sorted subsets, about 200 ng genomic DNA, equal to 30,000 or so T cell genomes, was loaded into each replicate PCR. The purified libraries were quantified using a Qubit 3.0 fluorometer, sized with a Bioanalyzer 2100, and then quantified again using the KAPA Library Quantification kit. A separate single-read 150-cycle Illumina NextSeq 550 flow cell was used to sequence each immunoSEQ 96-well plate. As for the original processing: Because the immunoSEQ output held only junctional sequences and lacked quality scores, the filtering could not match the filtering applied to full-length reads. Sequences were annotated with PyIR, a Python wrapper for IgBLAST v1.9, and V/J genes and CDR3 were assigned using IMGT germline references. Reads were filtered out if the reads had weak V/J assignments (E-value above 1e-6), no CDR3, stop codons, out-of-frame junctions, or ambiguous translated residues. V3J clonotypes were defined as sequences sharing the same inferred V gene, J gene, and CDR3 amino acid sequence. The percentage overlap between two repertoires was calculated by dividing the number of shared unique clonotypes by the size of the smaller repertoire. Three approaches were used to assess repertoire richness: RTK rarefaction, the Chao1 estimator, and Recon v2.1 estimates of unobserved clonotypes. OLGA was used to compute generation probabilities for all TCRbeta clonotypes that the gDNA method yielded from a few donors. The table comes from immuneACCESS by way of TCRdb, which keeps in-frame sequences with V and J called. Part of the clones is missing from these tables; in studies checked, under half for an unresolved V gene and the rest for unknown reasons. V and J calls and clone size are as listed in that table; D and trimming were resolved from the DNA. The sample data list about 92,000 clones, and roughly three quarters of these were observed just once. Together, the top ten hold roughly 52% of the sample.

Healthy HIV-negative adults with no recently reported acute infections or vaccinations were included as donors. Every donor was a Caucasian adult living in Nashville, Tennessee, USA. CD8 memory samples were composed of magnetically selected CD45RO+ cells combined with CCR7-negative CD45RA+ effector memory (TemRA) cells. After blood collection by leukapheresis, PBMCs were isolated using Ficoll-Histopaque density gradient centrifugation and then cryopreserved in the vapor phase of liquid nitrogen. Purity and quantity of every magnetically sorted T cell population were checked by analytical flow cytometry. Each sorted fraction had its genomic DNA isolated and then quantified by UV absorbance on a Nanodrop 2000c.

The chain is assembled from TRBV4-2 and TRBJ1-1, with a weak D call of TRBD1 (5 bases match). Material for sequencing was memory CD8+ T cells sorted from blood. The cell subset or site label for this specimen denotes: CD45RO+ cells pooled with CCR7-negative TemRA cells. This sequence originates from a man aged 30-40 years in good health. The nucleotide sequence reads as follows: TGTGCCAGCAGCCGACAGACCGGTGGTGAAGCTTTCTTT. Translated, it reads CASSRQTGGEAFF.